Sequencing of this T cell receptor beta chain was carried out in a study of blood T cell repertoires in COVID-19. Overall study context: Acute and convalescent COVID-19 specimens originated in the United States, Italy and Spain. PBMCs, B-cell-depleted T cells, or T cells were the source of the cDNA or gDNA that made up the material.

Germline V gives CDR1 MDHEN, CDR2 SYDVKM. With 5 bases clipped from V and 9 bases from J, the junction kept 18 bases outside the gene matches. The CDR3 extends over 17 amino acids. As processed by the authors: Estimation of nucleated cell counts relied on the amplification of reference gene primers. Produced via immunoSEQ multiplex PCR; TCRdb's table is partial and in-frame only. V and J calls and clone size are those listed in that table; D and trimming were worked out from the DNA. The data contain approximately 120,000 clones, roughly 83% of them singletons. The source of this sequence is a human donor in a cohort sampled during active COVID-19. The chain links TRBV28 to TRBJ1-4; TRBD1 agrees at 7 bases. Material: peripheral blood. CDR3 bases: TGTGCCAGCAGTCTTCGGGACAGCTATATACTAATGAAAAAACTGTTTTTT. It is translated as CASSLRDSYILMKKLFF.